The present entry profiles one TCR beta chain with its context. This CDR3 is built from 13 residues. The V end was cut by 1 base, the J end by 6 bases, with 12 bases between. Germline-derived CDR1 and CDR2 are GTSNPN and SVGIG (reference sequence). The sample is drawn from a study of blood T cell repertoires in COVID-19. Authors' processing steps: Amplification with reference gene primers provided the estimates of nucleated cell counts. The assay was immunoSEQ multiplex PCR, and TCRdb's table has in-frame clones only and misses some. V and J calls and clone size are given by that table; D and trimming were obtained from the DNA. The sample records some 120,000 clones, about 80% being singletons.

The sequence was obtained from a man in his 70s with active or convalescent COVID-19. Material for sequencing was peripheral blood. This sequence joins TRBV30 and TRBJ1-2; possibly TRBD1 for D (6 bases). This chain's CDR3 is CAWSGQTGDGYTF. In DNA form, the CDR3 reads TGTGCCTGGAGTGGCCAGACAGGCGATGGCTACACCTTC.